This T cell receptor (beta chain) is drawn from a study of graft-versus-host responses after intestinal transplantation. On the study more broadly: The whole recipient group had anti-thymocyte globulin induction followed by tacrolimus and steroids for around three years.

General study findings and limits: Allografts of patients with graft-donor T cell macrochimerism showed high graft-versus-host to host-versus-graft clone ratios.

Assay: immunoSEQ multiplex PCR; the TCRdb copy retains only in-frame clones and omits some. Of about 100,000 clones listed, about 90% are singletons. Remarks on this clone: As yet, its antigen is unknown.

Trimming cost V 7 bases and J 6 bases; bases outside gene matches: 7. This CDR3 region has 13 residues. CDR1 and CDR2 (germline): MNHNS, SASEGT. The rearrangement joins TRBV6-1 to TRBJ1-2; TRBD1 matches 8 bases. The starting material was unstimulated CD4+ T cells sorted from spleen or lymph node cells, obtained before intestinal transplant. This TCR derives from a human donor who received an intestinal transplant. In DNA, the CDR3 is TGTGCCAGCATATTCAGGGGGCTGGATGGCTACACCTTC. Amino acid sequence: CASIFRGLDGYTF.